The clone carrying this T cell receptor beta chain appeared a few times. Germline V gene lookup returns CDR1 SGHRS and CDR2 YFSETQ. V was clipped by 4 bases and J by 3 bases, with 11 bases between them. The CDR3 spans 13 residues. These data belong to a study of identical twins. TCRdb reprocessed the 5' RACE reads with MiXCR, giving one entry per CDR3 protein. The sample yields about 190,000 distinct CDR3 sequences, more than 15% seen once. These data were likewise used in another study, on T cells expressing NK-cell markers.

The receptor comes from a woman in her late teens or twenties in good health. What was sequenced was CD8+ T cells sorted from blood. The V call is TRBV5-1, the J call TRBJ2-7; the D gene is possibly TRBD1 (6 bases). DNA of the CDR3: TGCGCCAGCAGCCCCCGAGGGGGCTACGAGCAGTACTTC. Translated: CASSPRGGYEQYF.